What follows describes a single TCR beta chain. The germline V gene has CDR1 SQVTM and CDR2 ANQGSEA. The CDR3 covers 13 residues. Trimming removed 4 bases from V and 8 bases from J; junction bases left unmatched: 6. This specimen belongs to a study of shared clonotypes between healthy human individuals. Turning to the study itself: Those who served as donors were a couple of women and three men between the ages of 18 and 49.

Replicate PCRs run on unsorted PBMC used around 0.3 ug DNA, which was approximately 30,000 T cell genomes. Unsorted PBMC DNA went through sequencing on ten immunoSEQ deep assay plates. Assay: immunoSEQ multiplex PCR; the TCRdb copy retains only in-frame clones and omits some. The sample carries some 530,000 clones, 81% recorded once. Sequencing used PBMCs. V and J are TRBV29-1 and TRBJ2-4, with 9 bases fitting TRBD2. This TCR came from a woman between 40 and 55 years old in good health. Some clones in this sample may be carry-over from other donors' samples. CDR3 protein: CSVGSGSWDIQYF. CDR3 DNA: TGCAGCGTTGGTAGCGGGAGCTGGGACATTCAGTACTTC.